These 30 T cell receptor beta chains were all obtained from the same sample, sequenced in a study of T-cell memory formation after mild COVID-19. Via MiXCR, TCRdb re-called the 5' RACE reads, giving one row per CDR3 protein. This table has approximately 450,000 distinct CDR3 sequences, 15% to 20% appearing once. Input material: PBMCs or a T cell subset sorted from them (not recorded which). The receptors were gathered from an adult woman who had mild COVID-19 (a few samples of this study predate the infection). Cell type and time point are not known.

This clonotype was picked up a small number of times. The chain uses TRBV2 and TRBJ2-1; 7 bases agree with TRBD2. The CDR3 extends over 14 amino acids. Unmatched junction bases numbered 3, after V lost 4 bases and J lost 3 bases. CDR1 is SNHLY, CDR2 FYNNEI, per germline. The CDR3 loop is CASSAGGGYNEQFF. In DNA, the CDR3 is TGTGCCAGCAGTGCGGGAGGCGGCTACAATGAGCAGTTCTTC.

The chain carries TRBV3-1 and TRBJ1-2; TRBD1 agrees at 8 bases. Losses at the gene ends were 4 bases for V and 7 bases for J; bases not matched to a gene: 11. The CDR3 length is 15 residues. The germline V gene encodes CDR1 LGHDT and CDR2 YNNKEL (reference sequence). As DNA, the CDR3 is TGTGCCAGCAGCCGCCTCGGACAGGGAATAGGTGGCTACACCTTC. Residues: CASSRLGQGIGGYTF.

V gene TRBV24-1 combines with J gene TRBJ2-5, with TRBD2 matching 10 bases. The CDR3 length is 15 residues. Germline V gene lookup returns CDR1 KGHDR and CDR2 SFDVKD. The junction had 6 bases not matched to a gene; V was cut back by 5 bases and J by 4 bases. CDR3 sequence: CATSARLAGGETQYF. The CDR3 DNA reads TGTGCCACCAGTGCTAGACTAGCGGGCGGAGAGACCCAGTACTTC.

This chain links TRBV12-3 or TRBV12-4 with TRBJ1-2; TRBD1 matches at 7 bases. J was trimmed by 2 bases and V by 4 bases; bases with no gene match: 7. CDR3 length: 15 amino acids. The CDR3: CASSSSGGWNYGYTF. The CDR3 DNA reads as TGTGCCAGCAGTTCCTCAGGGGGGTGGAACTATGGCTACACCTTC.

This clonotype was observed a single time. The CDR3 region has the DNA TGTGCCATCAGTGAGTCGGGTTACTCTGGAAACACCATATATTTT. This sequence encodes CAISESGYSGNTIYF. V gene TRBV10-3 combines with J gene TRBJ1-3; D is unresolved. V lost 0 bases, J lost 0 bases, and 6 bases lay in between. This CDR3 contains 15 residues. Germline lookup yields CDR1 ENHRY and CDR2 SYGVKD.

This clonotype appeared many times. The chain recombines TRBV29-1 with TRBJ2-7; D not certain. CDR1 and CDR2 from the germline V gene are SQVTM and ANQGSEA. Trimming took off 1 base at V and 2 bases at J, with 6 bases between the two ends. The CDR3 has 12 residues. CDR3 coding DNA: TGCAGCGTTGAAGTGGCTACCTACGAGCAGTACTTC. Translated: CSVEVATYEQYF.

The chain uses TRBV3-1 and TRBJ2-7; 9 bases match TRBD1. CDR1 is LGHDT, CDR2 YNNKEL, per germline (reference sequence). Trimming took 4 bases from V and 4 from J; bases not matched to a gene: 8. The CDR3 consists of 15 residues. CDR3 nucleotides: TGTGCCAGCAGCCTATTCCGGGACAGGGTTTACGAGCAGTACTTC. It yields the protein CASSLFRDRVYEQYF.

The CDR3 here is CASSLQGRQPQHF. The CDR3 DNA sequence: TGTGCCAGCAGTCTACAGGGGAGACAGCCCCAGCATTTT. V and J are TRBV12-3 or TRBV12-4 and TRBJ1-5, with 7 bases identical to TRBD1. After removal of 5 bases from V and 7 bases from J, the junction contained 5 bases not matched to a gene. The length of the CDR3 is 13 residues.

This clonotype was counted only a few times. V gene TRBV20-1 combines with J gene TRBJ2-5; 8 positions match TRBD2. Looked up from germline, CDR1 is DFQATT and CDR2 is SNEGSKA (reference sequence). V lost 7 bases and J lost 1; bases outside the gene matches: 5. CDR3 length: 13 residues. The CDR3 bases are TGCAGTGGGAAGCGGGGGCGCCAAGAGACCCAGTACTTC. Translated: CSGKRGRQETQYF.

The sample holds a few counts of this clonotype. The V gene is TRBV10-2, the J gene TRBJ2-7, with TRBD2 as a possible D gene (5 bases). The CDR3 contains 13 residues. Germline CDR1 WSHSY, CDR2 SAAADI. Trimming shortened V by 10 bases and J by 3 bases, and 16 bases separated the two germline ends. CDR3 in amino acids: CATTGQEDYEQYF. DNA of the CDR3: TGCGCCACCACCGGCCAGGAGGACTACGAGCAGTACTTC.

V gene TRBV12-3 or TRBV12-4 combines with J gene TRBJ1-5; D gene uncertain. This CDR3 is 14 amino acids long. Trimming shortened V by 3 bases and J by 3 bases, and 9 bases separated the two germline ends. The CDR3 DNA sequence: TGTGCCAGCAGTTTCAGCAGTACCAATCAGCCCCAGCATTTT. It codes for CASSFSSTNQPQHF.

This clonotype was observed a few times. The chain employs TRBV24-1 and TRBJ2-1; D is ambiguous. Trimming left V 5 bases short and J 1 base short, with 20 bases between. The CDR3 sequence is 18 residues long. Germline values: CDR1 KGHDR, CDR2 SFDVKD. CDR3 loop: CATSGVTSGQRSYNEQFF. CDR3 coding DNA: TGTGCCACCAGTGGAGTGACATCGGGTCAAAGATCCTACAATGAGCAGTTCTTC.

The rearrangement links TRBV12-3 or TRBV12-4 to TRBJ1-4; no firm D call. Between the trimmed V and J ends, which lost 3 bases and 8 bases, there was a span of 10 bases. The CDR3 loop spans 13 amino acids. The CDR3, as DNA: TGTGCCAGCAGTTTCCGCCTAGGGGAAAAACTGTTTTTT. Translated, it gives CASSFRLGEKLFF.

This clonotype was seen at least ten times. The chain uses TRBV11-2 and TRBJ2-2, with D unresolved. The germline V gene encodes CDR1 SGHAT and CDR2 FQNNGV. The CDR3 length is 13 residues. The V gene lost 0 bases and the J gene lost 2 bases, with 1 base spanning the gap. The CDR3 DNA reads TGTGCCAGCAGCTTAGACAACACCGGGGAGCTGTTTTTT. This encodes CASSLDNTGELFF.

This clonotype was seen a handful of times. The chain joins TRBV5-4 to TRBJ2-5, with TRBD1 matching over 7 bases. Germline CDR1 and CDR2: SGHNT and YYREEE (reference sequence). With 5 bases clipped from V and 5 bases from J, the junction kept 6 bases outside the gene matches. This CDR3 is 13 amino acids long. This CDR3 is CASRTGSDETQYF. DNA of the CDR3: TGTGCCAGCAGGACAGGGTCAGATGAGACCCAGTACTTC.

This clonotype was detected only a few times. V usage is TRBV29-1 and J usage is TRBJ2-1; D ambiguous. This CDR3 has 15 residues. V was shortened by 6 bases and J by 0 bases, with 15 bases between the two germline ends. Germline values: CDR1 SQVTM, CDR2 ANQGSEA. The CDR3 loop is CSVYPPGSSYNEQFF. DNA for the CDR3: TGCAGCGTCTACCCCCCGGGTAGCTCCTACAATGAGCAGTTCTTC.

This clonotype was observed a handful of times. This chain joins TRBV7-9 and TRBJ2-1; weak D call: TRBD2 (5 bases). V lost 2 bases to trimming and J lost 0 bases, with 17 bases between them. Germline assignment: CDR1 SEHNR and CDR2 FQNEAQ (reference sequence). The CDR3 spans 18 residues. The chain's CDR3 is CASSLSRGRSTSYNEQFF. CDR3 coding DNA: TGTGCCAGCAGCTTATCTCGTGGGAGAAGTACCTCCTACAATGAGCAGTTCTTC.

This clonotype was seen more than once but under ten times. The J gene is TRBJ1-5, the V gene TRBV3-1, with 7 bases aligning to TRBD1. V dropped 1 base and J dropped 2; count of bases not matched to a gene: 8. This CDR3 comprises 17 residues. In germline, CDR1 is LGHDT, CDR2 YNNKEL (reference sequence). Here the CDR3 reads CASSQGFDRVGNQPQHF. CDR3 coding DNA: TGTGCCAGCAGCCAAGGGTTCGACAGGGTCGGCAATCAGCCCCAGCATTTT.

The V and J genes are TRBV6-2 or TRBV6-3 and TRBJ2-5; tentatively, D is TRBD1 or TRBD2 (5 bases each). The V end was cut by 10 bases, the J end by 3 bases, with 15 bases between. The CDR3 covers 13 residues. CDR1 is MNHEY, CDR2 SVGEGT, per germline. The CDR3 loop reads CATGVKTEETQYF. CDR3 nucleotides: TGTGCCACCGGGGTGAAGACAGAAGAGACCCAGTACTTC.

This clonotype was counted between two and nine times. The chain employs TRBV12-3 or TRBV12-4 and TRBJ2-5; D may be TRBD1 or TRBD2 (5 bases each). The CDR3 sequence is 15 residues long. Trimming cost V 0 bases and J 1 base, with 9 bases left between them. The CDR3 DNA reads TGTGCCAGCAGTTTAGCGTCGGGACGCCAAGAGACCCAGTACTTC. This sequence encodes CASSLASGRQETQYF.

This chain connects TRBV21-1 to TRBJ2-3; the table's D call TRBD1 went unverified against the DNA. TRBV21-1 is flagged as a pseudogene. The CDR3 contains 16 residues. DNA of the CDR3: TGTGCCAGCAGCAGGCGGGACAGGGCTAGCACAGATACGCAGTATTTT. This sequence encodes CASSRRDRASTDTQYF.

This clonotype was observed many times. This rearrangement joins TRBV6-5 to TRBJ2-3; TRBD2 matches at 9 bases. Germline CDR1 MNHEY, CDR2 SVGAGI. The CDR3 covers 16 residues. V was clipped by 1 base and J by 2 bases; unmatched bases: 4. CDR3 DNA sequence: TGTGCCAGCAGTTACTGGCCTAGCGGGAACACAGATACGCAGTATTTT. As protein: CASSYWPSGNTDTQYF.

This clonotype came up a few times. The J gene is TRBJ2-3, the V gene TRBV4-2, with 13 bases that match TRBD2. Unmatched junction bases numbered 4, after V lost 4 bases and J lost 3 bases. The germline V gene has CDR1 LGHNA and CDR2 YNFKEQ. CDR3 length equals 16 residues. The CDR3 DNA sequence: TGTGCCAGCAGCCCCTGGACTAGCGGGGGAACAGATACGCAGTATTTT. This translates into CASSPWTSGGTDTQYF.

This clonotype was observed a few times. V is TRBV18 and J is TRBJ2-3, with 9 bases that match TRBD1. The CDR3 is 16 amino acids. Germline V lookup: CDR1 KGHSH, CDR2 LQKENI. V lost 0 bases, J lost 4 bases, and 5 bases stayed unmatched. CDR3 in amino acids: CASSPPMGQGSDTQYF. CDR3 in DNA: TGTGCCAGCTCACCACCGATGGGACAGGGTTCAGATACGCAGTATTTT. The whole variable domain, filled in from reference TRBV18 and TRBJ2-3, reads NAGVMQNPRHLVRRRGQEARLRCSPMKGHSHVYWYRQLPEEGLKFMVYLQKENIIDESGMPKERFSAEFPKEGPSILRIQQVVRGDSAAYFCASSPPMGQGSDTQYFGPGTRLTVL.

This clonotype was observed once. The rearrangement joins TRBV29-1 to TRBJ2-1; the match to TRBD1 covers 9 bases. This CDR3 has 15 residues. Germline V CDR1 and CDR2: SQVTM, ANQGSEA. Trimming at V came to 4 bases and at J to 4 bases, leaving 8 bases not matched to a gene. DNA of the CDR3: TGCAGCGTTGGAGGACAGGGGATGTTGTACAATGAGCAGTTCTTC. It codes for CSVGGQGMLYNEQFF.

The chain is built from TRBV29-1 and TRBJ2-1; 9 bases align to TRBD1. The CDR3 loop spans 14 amino acids. CDR1 is SQVTM and CDR2 is ANQGSEA in the germline V gene. Unmatched junction bases numbered 5, after V lost 2 bases and J lost 6 bases. In DNA form, the CDR3 reads TGCAGCGTTGAACCGGGACAGGGTGGCAATGAGCAGTTCTTC. It is translated as CSVEPGQGGNEQFF.

This chain connects TRBV7-9 to TRBJ2-1; 11 bases line up with TRBD2. Per germline, CDR1 SEHNR and CDR2 FQNEAQ (reference sequence). Unmatched junction bases numbered 12, after V lost 5 bases and J lost 9 bases. This CDR3 has 16 amino acids. The CDR3 region is CASSPPLVAGGAEQFF. In nucleotides, the CDR3 is TGTGCCAGCAGCCCCCCGCTCGTAGCGGGAGGGGCTGAGCAGTTCTTC.

A few counts support this clonotype. This chain links TRBV5-1 with TRBJ2-7; D tentatively reads TRBD1 or TRBD2 (5 bases each). In germline, CDR1 is SGHRS, CDR2 YFSETQ. CDR3 length: 14 amino acids. V was trimmed by 0 bases and J by 7 bases, leaving 14 bases between them. The CDR3 DNA reads as TGCGCCAGCAGCTTGGCCTCAGGGACGGGAGAGCAGTACTTC. This codes for CASSLASGTGEQYF.

A few counts support this clonotype. This chain joins TRBV12-3 or TRBV12-4 and TRBJ2-3, with TRBD2 matching 10 bases. The CDR3 length is 16 residues. The CDR3 nucleotides read TGTGCAACTAAGCCTGGAACTAGCGGGAAAAAAGATACGCAGTATTTT. This translates into CATKPGTSGKKDTQYF.

The rearrangement uses TRBV5-1 and TRBJ1-1; a weak D match, TRBD1 (6 bases). Germline CDR1 is SGHRS and CDR2 is YFSETQ. The CDR3 has 16 amino acids. V shed 0 bases and J shed 3 bases, with 15 bases lying between them. The DNA for the CDR3 is TGCGCCAGCAGCTTGGAAGGGGGAGGAGGGGACACTGAAGCTTTCTTT. Protein: CASSLEGGGGDTEAFF.